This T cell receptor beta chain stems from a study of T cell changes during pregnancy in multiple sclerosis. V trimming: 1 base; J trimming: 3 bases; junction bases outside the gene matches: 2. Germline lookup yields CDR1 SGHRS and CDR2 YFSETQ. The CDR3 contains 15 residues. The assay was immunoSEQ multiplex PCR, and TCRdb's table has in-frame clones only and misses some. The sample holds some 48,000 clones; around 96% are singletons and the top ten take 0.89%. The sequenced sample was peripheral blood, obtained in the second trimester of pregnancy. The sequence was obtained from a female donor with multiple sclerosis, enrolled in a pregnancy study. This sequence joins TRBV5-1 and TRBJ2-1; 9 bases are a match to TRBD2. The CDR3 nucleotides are TGCGCCAGCAGCTTGTGGCGGGGGGGCTACAATGAGCAGTTCTTC. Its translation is CASSLWRGGYNEQFF.